This TCR beta chain appears in the sequencing data of a study of T-cell reconstitution after alpha-beta-depleted transplantation in children. General observations from the study: For some patients, TCRbeta diversity was high at day 60 because of recipient T cells and thymic progenitors that survived. Reportedly, alpha-beta T cells present about two months post-transplant originated from several hundred expanded clones of graft origin. Newly produced T cells mostly provided counts and TCRbeta diversity after one year, as hyperexpanded clones declined.

Preparation of the TCRbeta library involved a method that used unique molecular identifiers. TCRdb re-analysed the PCR reads in MiXCR, keeping a single row per CDR3 protein. The sample records 250,000 to 400,000 distinct CDR3 sequences, 23% being singletons. On this clonotype itself: Its antigen is unknown. The junction differs from germline at one of its ends, possibly a read error.

This clonotype was sampled from a male patient younger than 18 who had a stem cell transplant for acute lymphoblastic leukemia, so the T cells may come from the graft donor. The sequencing here drew on PBMCs, mostly from graft donor cells, taken 180 days after TCRalphabeta/CD19-depleted stem cell transplant.

CDR3: CAISLGLRQGAARETQYF. The DNA for the CDR3 is TGTGCCATCAGTTTAGGCCTTCGACAGGGGGCTGCTCGAGAGACCCAGTACTTC. The rearrangement uses TRBV12-3 or TRBV12-4 and TRBJ2-5, with 10 bases that match TRBD1. The CDR3 has 18 amino acids.